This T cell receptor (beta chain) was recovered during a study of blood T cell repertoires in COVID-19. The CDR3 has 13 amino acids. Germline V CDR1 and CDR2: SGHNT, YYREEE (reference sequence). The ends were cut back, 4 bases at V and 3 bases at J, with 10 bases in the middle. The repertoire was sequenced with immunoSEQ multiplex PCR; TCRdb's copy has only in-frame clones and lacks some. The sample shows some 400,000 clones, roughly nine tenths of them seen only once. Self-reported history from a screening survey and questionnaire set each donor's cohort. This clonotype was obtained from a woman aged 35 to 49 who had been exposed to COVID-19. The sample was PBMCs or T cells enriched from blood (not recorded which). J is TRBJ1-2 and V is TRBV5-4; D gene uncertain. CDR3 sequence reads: CASSVQDYYGYTF. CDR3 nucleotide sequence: TGTGCCAGCAGCGTTCAGGACTACTATGGCTACACCTTC.